A single sample gave rise to the 24 T cell receptor beta chains below, sequenced in a study of T cell repertoires in cytomegalovirus infection. TCRdb passed the reads through MiXCR, listing each CDR3 protein once. The sample consists of about 600,000 distinct CDR3 sequences, 20% to 25% of them appearing once. The source material was CD8+ T cells from PBMCs. These receptors came from a human donor in good health (CMV status not recorded). Some clones in this sample may be carry-over from other donors' samples.

The chain is built from TRBV27 and TRBJ2-7, with D possibly TRBD2 on 6 matching bases. V lost 5 bases and J lost 0, with 17 bases in between. Germline V gene data show CDR1 as MNHEY and CDR2 as SMNVEV (reference sequence). This CDR3 contains 16 residues. This CDR3 is CASSHGTPTSSYEQYV. The CDR3 coding sequence is TGTGCCAGCAGTCACGGGACTCCGACTAGCTCCTACGAGCAGTACGTC.

This clonotype was seen repeatedly, ten times or more. This chain's CDR3 is CASSLGGGDYNEQFF. For the CDR3, the DNA is TGTGCCAGCAGCTTAGGGGGGGGTGATTACAATGAGCAGTTCTTC. V is TRBV7-3 and J is TRBJ2-1, with 7 bases that match TRBD2. In germline, CDR1 is SGHTA, CDR2 FQGTGA. V was clipped by 2 bases and J by 4 bases; unmatched bases: 5. CDR3 length: 15 amino acids.

CDR3 region: CASSHSDRSYSYGYTF. CDR3 bases: TGTGCCAGCAGCCACTCGGACAGAAGCTATAGCTATGGCTACACCTTC. The V and J genes are TRBV14 and TRBJ1-2; maybe TRBD1 (6 bases). Trimming pared 3 bases from V and 4 bases from J, leaving 18 bases between. Germline assignment: CDR1 SGHDN and CDR2 FVKESK. The CDR3 is 16 amino acids.

The rearrangement uses TRBV14 and TRBJ2-1; weak D call: TRBD1 (5 bases). Trimming shortened V by 3 bases and J by 5 bases, and 14 bases separated the two germline ends. The CDR3 sequence is 15 residues long. Per the germline V gene, CDR1 is SGHDN and CDR2 is FVKESK. Here the CDR3 DNA reads TGTGCCAGCAGCCAGACAGACTCCATACACAATGAGCAGTTCTTC. Its translation is CASSQTDSIHNEQFF.

This clonotype was recorded only once. The genes are TRBV10-3 and TRBJ1-2, with D perhaps TRBD1 (6 bases). The CDR3 is 15 residues long. V lost 6 bases and J 0 bases, leaving 14 bases between the germline ends. CDR1 and CDR2 from the germline V gene are ENHRY and SYGVKD. CDR3 loop: CAISLDRTPNYGYTF. CDR3 coding DNA: TGTGCCATCAGCCTTGACAGGACCCCTAACTATGGCTACACCTTC.

The rearrangement uses TRBV7-8 and TRBJ1-5; no reliable D call. Germline V CDR1 and CDR2: SGHVS, FQNEAQ. V was shortened by 2 bases and J by 5 bases, with 7 bases between the two germline ends. The CDR3 length is 13 residues. CDR3 sequence reads: CASSLSKYQPQHF. The CDR3 DNA reads as TGTGCCAGCAGCTTATCAAAGTATCAGCCCCAGCATTTT.

This chain uses TRBV7-9 with TRBJ1-5, with D possibly TRBD1 on 5 matching bases. CDR1 and CDR2 (germline): SEHNR, FQNEAQ (reference sequence). The V gene lost 5 bases and the J gene lost 6 bases, with 20 bases spanning the gap. This CDR3 is built from 16 residues. The CDR3 bases are TGTGCCAGCAGCGTGGCCGGGACCTCCGGGAGTCAGCCCCAGCATTTT. Amino acids: CASSVAGTSGSQPQHF.

The chain combines TRBV12-3 or TRBV12-4 with TRBJ1-6; 7 nucleotides align to TRBD1. V lost 1 base and J lost 9; bases outside the gene matches: 6. The CDR3 covers 15 residues. Written as DNA, the CDR3 is TGTGCCAGCAGTTTAGAACAGGGGTACGGTTCACCCCTCCACTTT. Protein sequence: CASSLEQGYGSPLHF.

This chain links TRBV7-8 with TRBJ2-5; D is unresolved. The CDR3 is made up of 15 amino acids. Germline CDR1 is SGHVS and CDR2 is FQNEAQ. V lost 2 bases and J lost 5, with 15 bases in between. The CDR3 loop is CASSLFKVDGETQYF. Written as DNA, the CDR3 is TGTGCCAGCAGCTTATTTAAGGTTGATGGGGAGACCCAGTACTTC.

The gene calls are TRBV6-5 and TRBJ1-1, with a tentative D call TRBD1 (5 bases). CDR3 size: 14 residues. Deletions cut 2 bases from V and 5 bases from J, with 12 bases between. Germline loops: CDR1 MNHEY, CDR2 SVGAGI. The DNA for the CDR3 is TGTGCCAGCAGTTACGGCCAGGGTGTTACTGAAGCTTTCTTT. Protein sequence: CASSYGQGVTEAFF.

The rearrangement links TRBV7-6 to TRBJ1-3, with D unresolved. Germline lookup yields CDR1 SGHVS and CDR2 FNYEAQ. CDR3 length equals 15 residues. Trimming took 5 bases from V and 4 from J, leaving 15 bases between them. CDR3 residues: CASSGASMGGNTIYF. The CDR3 nucleotides read TGTGCCAGCAGCGGAGCGTCTATGGGCGGAAACACCATATATTTT.

The sample holds a few counts of this clonotype. The chain joins TRBV29-1 to TRBJ2-7; no clear D gene. The length of the CDR3 is 13 residues. Per germline, CDR1 SQVTM and CDR2 ANQGSEA. V lost 3 bases to trimming and J lost 2 bases, with 11 bases between them. DNA for the CDR3: TGCAGCGTTGACGGAGACACTGCCTACGAGCAGTACTTC. The encoded protein is CSVDGDTAYEQYF.

This clonotype was picked up many times. The V and J genes are TRBV6-2 or TRBV6-3 and TRBJ2-7, with D perhaps given as TRBD1 or TRBD2 (5 bases each). Germline V gene sequence: CDR1 MNHEY, CDR2 SVGEGT. V was shortened by 5 bases and J by 3 bases, with 17 bases between the two germline ends. The CDR3 is 15 amino acids. The CDR3 here is CASSGGTRYNYEQYV. The CDR3 DNA sequence: TGTGCCAGCAGTGGGGGTACGAGGTACAACTACGAGCAGTACGTC.

CDR3: CASSPRDRANTEAFF. The CDR3 DNA is TGTGCCAGCAGTCCACGGGACAGGGCGAACACTGAAGCTTTCTTT. The gene calls are TRBV28 and TRBJ1-1; TRBD1 aligns across 9 bases. Looked up from germline, CDR1 is MDHEN and CDR2 is SYDVKM. V shed 5 bases, J shed 1 base, and the junction held 5 bases outside the gene matches. CDR3 length: 15 residues. Variable domain in full (rest from reference TRBV28 and TRBJ1-1): DVKVTQSSRYLVKRTGEKVFLECVQDMDHENMFWYRQDPGLGLRLIYFSYDVKMKEKGDIPEGYSVSREKKERFSLILESASTNQTSMYLCASSPRDRANTEAFFGQGTRLTVV.

The V call is TRBV7-9, the J call TRBJ1-1, with 8 bases lining up with TRBD1. Trimming cost V 1 base and J 3 bases; bases outside gene matches: 4. The CDR3 has 15 amino acids. Germline V CDR1 and CDR2: SEHNR, FQNEAQ (reference sequence). The DNA for the CDR3 is TGTGCCAGCAGCTTAGAGGGACAGGCGTACACTGAAGCTTTCTTT. This encodes CASSLEGQAYTEAFF.

This chain connects TRBV11-2 to TRBJ2-1; D perhaps matches TRBD1 (5 bases). This CDR3 is built from 16 residues. Trimming took 4 bases from V and 4 from J, leaving 17 bases between them. Germline values: CDR1 SGHAT, CDR2 FQNNGV. This chain's CDR3 is CASSSRAGRAYNEQFF. CDR3 nucleotide sequence: TGTGCCAGCAGCTCCAGGGCCGGTCGGGCATACAATGAGCAGTTCTTC.

This clonotype appeared a few times. This chain connects TRBV12-3 or TRBV12-4 to TRBJ1-1; D is perhaps TRBD1 (6 bases). The V and J ends lost 0 bases and 5 bases respectively, with 13 bases between them. This CDR3 has 15 amino acids. The CDR3 sequence is CASSLARGARTEAFF. The CDR3 DNA reads TGTGCCAGCAGTTTAGCCCGGGGGGCGCGGACTGAAGCTTTCTTT.

This clonotype was detected only a few times. One end of the junction fails to match germline, which may point to a read error. The chain employs TRBV20-1 and TRBJ2-7, with D tentatively TRBD1 or TRBD2 (5 bases each). There are 13 residues in the CDR3. Germline assignment: CDR1 DFQATT and CDR2 SNEGSKA (reference sequence). This chain's CDR3 is CSARGVNSYEQYF. CDR3 bases: TGCAGTGCCAGAGGGGTAAACTCCTACGAGCAGTACTTC.

This clonotype was detected ten times or more. The V and J genes are TRBV7-2 and TRBJ2-3; TRBD1 aligns across 8 bases. The CDR3 covers 16 residues. Germline values: CDR1 SGHTA, CDR2 FQGNSA. The trim removed 5 bases at V and 0 bases at J, leaving 7 bases unmatched. Here the CDR3 DNA reads TGTGCCAGCAGCCTACAGGGGGTCCCTAGCACAGATACGCAGTATTTT. Translating gives CASSLQGVPSTDTQYF.

This clonotype was seen only a few times. This chain uses TRBV7-9 with TRBJ1-2; tentatively, D is TRBD1 (5 bases). This CDR3 has 16 amino acids. Trimming cost V 2 bases and J 4 bases, with 17 bases left between them. Germline V lookup: CDR1 SEHNR, CDR2 FQNEAQ (reference sequence). The CDR3 DNA is TGTGCCAGCAGCTTAACCGGGACCCAGGACCTCTATGGCTACACCTTC. Its protein is CASSLTGTQDLYGYTF.

This clonotype was seen a few times. V is TRBV7-3 and J is TRBJ2-4; 7 positions match TRBD2. The CDR3 extends over 14 amino acids. CDR1 and CDR2 from the germline V gene are SGHTA and FQGTGA. The junction had 6 bases not matched to a gene; V was cut back by 2 bases and J by 8 bases. The CDR3 DNA reads TGTGCCAGCAGCTTATCAGCGGGGAGGGACATTCAGTACTTC. This gives the protein CASSLSAGRDIQYF.

This clonotype was seen a handful of times. One end of the junction does not line up with germline, which may come from a read error. This chain links TRBV15 with TRBJ1-6; D may be TRBD1 (6 bases). Germline loops: CDR1 LNHNV, CDR2 YYDKDF (reference sequence). This CDR3 has 14 residues. The CDR3 DNA reads as TGTGCCACCAGCGGAGACAGGTTGACTTCACCCCTCCACTTT. It is translated as CATSGDRLTSPLHF.

The chain recombines TRBV20-1 with TRBJ1-5, with unresolved D. Per germline, CDR1 DFQATT and CDR2 SNEGSKA (reference sequence). Deletions cut 0 bases from V and 3 bases from J, with 12 bases between. The CDR3 totals 15 residues. The CDR3 protein is CSAREKSGINQPQHF. The CDR3 DNA sequence: TGCAGTGCTAGAGAGAAATCCGGGATCAATCAGCCCCAGCATTTT.

This chain joins TRBV7-6 and TRBJ2-7; the match to TRBD2 covers 10 bases. The trim removed 4 bases at V and 1 base at J, leaving 4 bases unmatched. The CDR3 is 15 residues long. Germline V lookup: CDR1 SGHVS, CDR2 FNYEAQ. The CDR3 loop is CASSSGLAVSYEQYV. The CDR3 coding sequence is TGTGCCAGCAGCTCCGGACTAGCGGTTTCCTACGAGCAGTACGTC.